The 26 T cell receptor beta chains below all came from one sample that was sequenced in a study of vaccination effects on CD4 cells after COVID-19. Subsequent to a culture period of under twelve days, CD4+ T cells were isolated. Of the BNT162b2 and mRNA-1273 vaccines, participants received two doses of one or the other. The protocol was immunoSEQ multiplex PCR, while the TCRdb copy is restricted to in-frame clones and leaves out a portion. This sample has some 69,000 clones; around 70% occur once, and the top ten carry 2% to 3%. Their cognate antigens are unknown. Here the sequenced sample was CD4+ T cells from PBMCs cultured without peptide, taken after COVID-19 vaccination. These receptor sequences come from a human donor who received a COVID-19 vaccine.

The chain couples TRBV10-1 to TRBJ1-1; no reliable D call. Germline lookup yields CDR1 WNHNN and CDR2 SYGVQD (reference sequence). The length of the CDR3 is 13 residues. Trimming removed 8 bases at V and 1 base at J, with 11 bases between. The CDR3 DNA is TGCGCCAGCGGCCCCCGGTCGAACACTGAAGCTTTCTTT. Translated: CASGPRSNTEAFF.

The chain's CDR3 is CASSYFPGKGLTDTQYF. The CDR3 bases are TGTGCCAGCAGTTACTTCCCGGGGAAGGGGCTCACAGATACGCAGTATTTT. The J gene is TRBJ2-3, the V gene TRBV6-2 or TRBV6-3, with D perhaps TRBD1 or TRBD2 (5 bases each). CDR1 is MNHEY and CDR2 is SVGEGT in the germline V gene. V was shortened by 1 base and J by 2 bases, with 16 bases between the two germline ends. The CDR3 consists of 17 residues.

Of note for this clone: The germline gene is not matched at one end of the junction; a read error may be the cause. The V call is TRBV24-1, the J call TRBJ2-3; 9 bases line up with TRBD1. The CDR3 is 12 amino acids. CDR1 and CDR2 from the germline V gene are KGHDR and SFDVKD. The CDR3 bases are TGTGCCACCAGTGGACGGGACAGGGAGATTGATTTT. Translation: CATSGRDREIDF.

V gene TRBV6-5 combines with J gene TRBJ1-6; D is undetermined. The CDR3 contains 12 residues. Germline V gene sequence: CDR1 MNHEY, CDR2 SVGAGI. V was clipped by 8 bases and J by 7 bases, with 9 bases between them. The CDR3 protein is CASRFENSPLHF. Here the CDR3 DNA reads TGTGCCAGCCGTTTTGAAAATTCACCCCTCCACTTT.

This clone was observed a few times. This chain uses TRBV7-2 with TRBJ2-7, with TRBD2 as a possible D gene (5 bases). CDR3 length: 15 residues. The V gene lost 8 bases and the J gene lost 1 base, with 18 bases spanning the gap. The V gene's germline CDR1 is SGHTA and CDR2 FQGNSA. CDR3 nucleotide sequence: TGTGCCAGCCGGCGTACAGCGGACGCTTCCTACGAGCAGTACGTC. Translation gives CASRRTADASYEQYV.

V and J are TRBV4-1 and TRBJ2-5, with 7 bases identical to TRBD1. This CDR3 spans 14 amino acids. V gave up 4 bases and J gave up 1 base; unmatched junction bases: 3. CDR1 is MGHRA and CDR2 is YSYEKL in the germline V gene. The CDR3 coding sequence is TGCGCCAGCAGCCTCGGACAGGCCCAAGAGACCCAGTACTTC. Its translation is CASSLGQAQETQYF.

This chain connects TRBV18 to TRBJ2-2; no clear D gene. Germline V CDR1 and CDR2: KGHSH, LQKENI. CDR3 size: 13 residues. Between the trimmed V and J ends, which lost 3 bases and 1 base, there was a span of 3 bases. CDR3 sequence: CASSPRNTGELFF. The CDR3 DNA sequence: TGTGCCAGCTCACCCAGGAACACCGGGGAGCTGTTTTTT.

The chain combines TRBV5-1 with TRBJ2-3; D remains unclear. The V gene's germline CDR1 is SGHRS and CDR2 YFSETQ. The V and J ends lost 4 bases and 5 bases respectively, with 23 bases between them. The CDR3 is 17 amino acids. The CDR3 nucleotides are TGCGCCAGCAGCCTCTCCTTGGCCGCCTTAGTTGGAGATACGCAGTATTTT. It specifies CASSLSLAALVGDTQYF.

The chain combines TRBV11-2 with TRBJ2-4; the match to TRBD1 covers 7 bases. CDR1 SGHAT and CDR2 FQNNGV come from the germline V gene. V lost 2 bases and J lost 7; bases outside the gene matches: 2. This CDR3 has 13 amino acids. The CDR3 nucleotides are TGTGCCAGCAGCTTATCGGGACAGAACATTCAGTACTTC. Translating it yields CASSLSGQNIQYF. Full variable domain (missing parts from reference TRBV11-2 and TRBJ2-4): EAGVAQSPRYKIIEKRQSVAFWCNPISGHATLYWYQQILGQGPKLLIQFQNNGVVDDSQLPKDRFSAERLKGVDSTLKIQPAKLEDSAVYLCASSLSGQNIQYFGAGTRLSVL.

The chain employs TRBV19 and TRBJ2-2; D is unresolved. Looked up from germline, CDR1 is LNHDA and CDR2 is SQIVND (reference sequence). Trimming stripped 3 bases from V and 0 bases from J, with 17 bases between. The CDR3 is made up of 18 amino acids. The CDR3 DNA follows: TGTGCCAGTAGTATCGGCTCTTGGCAGTTCGCGAACACCGGGGAGCTGTTTTTT. Amino acid sequence: CASSIGSWQFANTGELFF.

The V gene is TRBV2, the J gene TRBJ2-5, with 7 bases aligning to TRBD2. The CDR3 runs 14 residues. The V and J ends lost 2 bases and 3 bases, in that order; junction bases with no gene match: 3. Germline V gives CDR1 SNHLY, CDR2 FYNNEI. Written as DNA, the CDR3 is TGTGCCAGCAGTGAAAGTCGGGGGGAAGAGACCCAGTACTTC. It codes for CASSESRGEETQYF.

The rearrangement uses TRBV18 and TRBJ2-7, with 12 bases matching TRBD2. J lost 2 bases, V lost 4 bases, and 6 bases had no gene match. The CDR3 is 16 residues long. CDR1 and CDR2 (germline): KGHSH, LQKENI. CDR3: CASSQTSGGLPYEQYV. The CDR3 DNA is TGTGCCAGCTCACAAACTAGCGGGGGGCTTCCCTACGAGCAGTACGTC.

The rearrangement joins TRBV9 to TRBJ1-3, with D possibly matching TRBD1 (5 bases). The CDR3 covers 15 residues. Trimming stripped 0 bases from V and 2 bases from J, with 9 bases between. CDR1 is SGDLS and CDR2 is YYNGEE in the germline V gene. The CDR3 loop reads CASSVEQGPGNTIYF. The CDR3 coding sequence is TGTGCCAGCAGCGTAGAGCAGGGACCTGGAAACACCATATATTTT.

The sample holds one count of this clone. This chain uses TRBV5-8 with TRBJ1-2, with D possibly TRBD1 on 6 matching bases. Trimming cost V 4 bases and J 3 bases, with 16 bases left between them. Germline-derived CDR1 and CDR2 are SGHTS and YDEGEE. The CDR3 is made up of 15 amino acids. The CDR3: CASSRGVRGDYGYTF. CDR3 bases: TGTGCCAGCAGCCGTGGAGTTAGGGGGGACTATGGCTACACCTTC.

The V and J genes are TRBV20-1 and TRBJ2-5; the match to TRBD2 covers 7 bases. CDR3 size: 16 residues. V trimming: 3 bases; J trimming: 2 bases; junction bases outside the gene matches: 12. Germline V gene lookup returns CDR1 DFQATT and CDR2 SNEGSKA (reference sequence). DNA for the CDR3: TGCAGTGCTAGTGCCACTAGCGACCTAATTCAAGAGACCCAGTACTTC. Protein product: CSASATSDLIQETQYF.

This clone counts as medium-sized. The rearrangement joins TRBV18 to TRBJ2-2; D may be TRBD1 (6 bases). Germline V lookup: CDR1 KGHSH, CDR2 LQKENI. CDR3 length: 16 residues. V lost 2 bases and J 1 base, leaving 11 bases between the germline ends. The CDR3 reads CASSPRGTQNTGELFF. CDR3 coding DNA: TGTGCCAGCTCACCAAGAGGGACACAGAACACCGGGGAGCTGTTTTTT.

This clone was found a few times. The chain has TRBV19 and TRBJ1-2; D call uncertain. CDR1 is LNHDA and CDR2 is SQIVND in the germline V gene (reference sequence). V lost 9 bases and J lost 5, with 7 bases in between. The CDR3 spans 10 residues. CDR3 loop: CASGPYGYTF. The CDR3 DNA sequence: TGTGCCAGCGGACCTTATGGCTACACCTTC. The whole variable domain, filled in from reference TRBV19 and TRBJ1-2, reads DGGITQSPKYLFRKEGQNVTLSCEQNLNHDAMYWYRQDPGQGLRLIYYSQIVNDFQKGDIAEGYSVSREKKESFPLTVTSAQKNPTAFYLCASGPYGYTFGSGTRLTVV.

The table lists this clone with a few counts. The rearrangement uses TRBV19 and TRBJ1-2; maybe TRBD1 (6 bases). Trimming cost V 7 bases and J 5 bases, with 20 bases left between them. Germline-derived CDR1 and CDR2 are LNHDA and SQIVND (reference sequence). This CDR3 contains 15 residues. The CDR3 DNA follows: TGTGCCAGTACTATCGGACAGCGGGCGGGGTATGGCTACACCTTC. Translation: CASTIGQRAGYGYTF. Full variable domain (missing parts from reference TRBV19 and TRBJ1-2): DGGITQSPKYLFRKEGQNVTLSCEQNLNHDAMYWYRQDPGQGLRLIYYSQIVNDFQKGDIAEGYSVSREKKESFPLTVTSAQKNPTAFYLCASTIGQRAGYGYTFGSGTRLTVV.

The CDR3 sequence is CASGDRANYGYTF. The CDR3 DNA sequence: TGTGCCAGTGGGGACAGGGCTAACTATGGCTACACCTTC. J is TRBJ1-2 and V is TRBV19; 9 positions agree with TRBD1. With 8 bases clipped from V and 0 bases from J, the junction kept 1 base outside the gene matches. The CDR3 runs to 13 residues. Germline V gives CDR1 LNHDA, CDR2 SQIVND (reference sequence).

This clone showed up just a few times. The rearrangement uses TRBV10-3 and TRBJ1-6; TRBD1 matches 8 bases. CDR3 size: 14 residues. J was trimmed by 7 bases and V by 3 bases; bases with no gene match: 2. Germline V gene sequence: CDR1 ENHRY, CDR2 SYGVKD. The CDR3 reads CAISDRTGNSPLHF. The CDR3 DNA follows: TGTGCCATCAGTGACCGGACAGGGAATTCACCCCTCCACTTT.

The CDR3 sequence: CASSLAGSGGSNEQFF. CDR3 sequence (DNA): TGCGCCAGCAGCTTGGCCGGCAGCGGGGGGAGCAATGAGCAGTTCTTC. This rearrangement joins TRBV5-1 to TRBJ2-1; TRBD2 agrees at 9 bases. CDR3 size: 16 residues. The germline V gene encodes CDR1 SGHRS and CDR2 YFSETQ. J gave up 6 bases and V 0 bases, and 7 bases lay outside the gene matches.

The chain links TRBV9 to TRBJ2-6; 11 bases agree with TRBD1. The CDR3 runs 17 residues. The germline CDR1 and CDR2 sequences are SGDLS and YYNGEE. V lost 1 base and J lost 2; bases outside the gene matches: 2. The CDR3 sequence is CASSVRDRGAGANVLTF. The CDR3 nucleotides are TGTGCCAGCAGCGTAAGGGACAGGGGGGCTGGGGCCAACGTCCTGACTTTC.

The chain has TRBV27 and TRBJ2-6, with 7 bases lining up with TRBD1. V trimming: 7 bases; J trimming: 1 base; junction bases outside the gene matches: 7. CDR3 size: 16 residues. Per germline, CDR1 MNHEY and CDR2 SMNVEV (reference sequence). CDR3 sequence reads: CASTHLDRSGANVLTF. The CDR3 DNA reads as TGTGCCAGCACCCACCTGGACAGGTCTGGGGCCAACGTCCTGACTTTC.

The chain joins TRBV19 to TRBJ2-2; 13 bases fit TRBD2. With 3 bases clipped from V and 0 bases from J, the junction kept 4 bases outside the gene matches. The CDR3 is 18 residues long. CDR1 and CDR2 (germline): LNHDA, SQIVND (reference sequence). The DNA for the CDR3 is TGTGCCAGTAGTATGGGACTAGCGGGGCCGGCGAACACCGGGGAGCTGTTTTTT. Translated: CASSMGLAGPANTGELFF.

This clone was picked up a small number of times. V and J are TRBV11-2 and TRBJ1-1, with D uncertain. Germline CDR1 is SGHAT and CDR2 is FQNNGV. This CDR3 has 11 amino acids. Between the trimmed V and J ends, which lost 3 bases and 7 bases, there was a span of 6 bases. CDR3 nucleotides: TGTGCCAGCAGCTTGGCGGGTGAAGCTTTCTTT. Translating it yields CASSLAGEAFF.

This clone was counted once. V usage is TRBV30 and J usage is TRBJ2-2, with no clear D. Trimming cost V 2 bases and J 3 bases, with 7 bases left between them. The CDR3 spans 13 residues. CDR1 GTSNPN and CDR2 SVGIG come from the germline V gene (reference sequence). The CDR3 nucleotides are TGTGCCTGGAGTTTGGAGCACACCGGGGAGCTGTTTTTT. It is translated as CAWSLEHTGELFF.